This is a list of T cell receptor beta chains from one sample in a study of T cells in Graves' hyperthyroidism and ophthalmopathy. TCRdb re-called the multiplex PCR reads with MiXCR, one entry per CDR3 protein. The sample consists of 730,000 or so distinct CDR3 sequences, roughly a sixth of them appearing once. Sample: blood. Every receptor here comes from a woman aged 50 to 60 with Graves' hyperthyroidism that later progressed to Graves' ophthalmopathy. CDR3s include the opening cysteine and the closing phenylalanine or tryptophan. Each record gives: V gene, D gene, clone size, J gene, CDR3 protein, CDR3 DNA. D genes are given only for firm matches. Clone size, where shown, is once, few, many, or a class for clones that have expanded.

v_call: TRBV7-6
d_call: NA
clone_size: many
j_call: TRBJ1-5
cdr3_aa: CASSYHGSNQPQHF
cdr3_nt: TGTGCCAGCAGCTATCACGGATCGAATCAGCCCCAGCATTTT

v_call: TRBV5-1
d_call: TRBD2
clone_size: NA
j_call: TRBJ2-5
cdr3_aa: CASSAPLAGGHGETQYF
cdr3_nt: TGCGCCAGCAGCGCCCCACTAGCGGGGGGCCATGGAGAGACCCAGTACTTC

v_call: TRBV12-3/TRBV12-4
d_call: NA
clone_size: NA
j_call: TRBJ2-2
cdr3_aa: CASTPTNTGELFF
cdr3_nt: TGTGCCAGCACCCCTACGAACACCGGGGAGCTGTTTTTT

v_call: TRBV6-2/TRBV6-3
d_call: NA
clone_size: NA
j_call: TRBJ1-2
cdr3_aa: CVSSDEQTSNYGYTF
cdr3_nt: TGTGTCAGCAGTGACGAACAGACCTCTAACTATGGCTACACCTTC

v_call: TRBV7-8
d_call: NA
clone_size: many
j_call: TRBJ1-5
cdr3_aa: CASSPGGRGGQPQHF
cdr3_nt: TGTGCCAGCAGCCCAGGCGGACGGGGCGGTCAGCCCCAGCATTTT

v_call: TRBV10-3
d_call: NA
clone_size: few
j_call: TRBJ2-7
cdr3_aa: CAIRSGQSSYEQYF
cdr3_nt: TGTGCCATCCGCTCCGGCCAAAGCTCCTACGAGCAGTACTTC

v_call: TRBV12-5
d_call: TRBD2
clone_size: NA
j_call: TRBJ2-7
cdr3_aa: CASGLAGGVAYEQYF
cdr3_nt: TGTGCTAGTGGTTTGGCGGGGGGGGTGGCCTACGAGCAGTACTTC

v_call: TRBV20-1
d_call: NA
clone_size: many
j_call: TRBJ1-6
cdr3_aa: CSATTGNSPLHF
cdr3_nt: TGCAGTGCTACCACAGGGAATTCACCCCTCCACTTT

v_call: TRBV6-1
d_call: NA
clone_size: few
j_call: TRBJ1-2
cdr3_aa: CASSPGWSQGYTF
cdr3_nt: TGTGCCAGCAGCCCCGGGTGGTCGCAGGGCTACACCTTC

v_call: TRBV7-8
d_call: TRBD1
clone_size: NA
j_call: TRBJ1-5
cdr3_aa: CASSWGQGVGQPQHF
cdr3_nt: TGTGCCAGCAGCTGGGGACAGGGGGTAGGGCAGCCCCAGCATTTT

v_call: TRBV10-3
d_call: TRBD2
clone_size: NA
j_call: TRBJ2-3
cdr3_aa: CAISERASGGNTDTQYF
cdr3_nt: TGTGCCATCAGTGAGAGGGCTAGCGGGGGGAACACAGATACGCAGTATTTT

v_call: TRBV20-1
d_call: NA
clone_size: many
j_call: TRBJ1-1
cdr3_aa: CSAPSLNTEAFF
cdr3_nt: TGCAGTGCTCCCAGCCTGAACACTGAAGCTTTCTTT

v_call: TRBV20-1
d_call: NA
clone_size: few
j_call: TRBJ2-1
cdr3_aa: CSARPTSYNEQFF
cdr3_nt: TGCAGTGCTAGGCCGACCTCCTACAATGAGCAGTTCTTC

v_call: TRBV6-1
d_call: TRBD2
clone_size: once
j_call: TRBJ2-3
cdr3_aa: CATSLGVLAGVSDTQYF
cdr3_nt: TGTGCCACCTCATTAGGGGTATTAGCGGGGGTTTCTGATACGCAGTATTTT

v_call: TRBV12-3/TRBV12-4
d_call: TRBD2
clone_size: NA
j_call: TRBJ2-5
cdr3_aa: CASRSGTSGGWAQYF
cdr3_nt: TGTGCCAGCAGATCAGGGACTAGCGGGGGGTGGGCCCAGTACTTC

v_call: TRBV20-1
d_call: NA
clone_size: many
j_call: TRBJ2-1
cdr3_aa: CSARTVGPHPQFF
cdr3_nt: TGCAGTGCTAGAACTGTTGGGCCCCATCCCCAGTTCTTC

v_call: TRBV11-2
d_call: TRBD1
clone_size: NA
j_call: TRBJ1-2
cdr3_aa: CASSLGYGQELYGYTF
cdr3_nt: TGTGCCAGCAGCTTAGGCTATGGACAGGAGCTCTATGGCTACACCTTC

v_call: TRBV7-9
d_call: NA
clone_size: NA
j_call: TRBJ1-1
cdr3_aa: CASSPAWNTEAFF
cdr3_nt: TGTGCCAGCAGCCCCGCGTGGAACACTGAAGCTTTCTTT

v_call: TRBV27
d_call: TRBD2
clone_size: many
j_call: TRBJ2-1
cdr3_aa: CASSWGGGRGRSYNEQFF
cdr3_nt: TGTGCCAGCTCTTGGGGCGGCGGGAGGGGGCGGTCCTACAATGAGCAGTTCTTC

v_call: TRBV5-1
d_call: TRBD2
clone_size: NA
j_call: TRBJ2-5
cdr3_aa: CASRMDAGDWKTQYF
cdr3_nt: TGCGCCAGCAGGATGGATGCGGGGGACTGGAAGACCCAGTACTTC

v_call: TRBV6-5
d_call: NA
clone_size: once
j_call: TRBJ2-1
cdr3_aa: CASSYPMGVRNEQFF
cdr3_nt: TGTGCCAGCAGTTACCCCATGGGGGTCAGGAATGAGCAGTTCTTC

v_call: TRBV4-1
d_call: NA
clone_size: NA
j_call: TRBJ1-4
cdr3_aa: CASSQPGGRANEKLFF
cdr3_nt: TGCGCCAGCAGCCAACCCGGAGGTCGAGCTAATGAAAAACTGTTTTTT

v_call: TRBV13
d_call: NA
clone_size: many
j_call: TRBJ1-5
cdr3_aa: CASSLEGSQPQHF
cdr3_nt: TGTGCCAGCAGCTTGGAAGGGAGTCAGCCCCAGCATTTT

v_call: TRBV3-1
d_call: NA
clone_size: many
j_call: TRBJ1-2
cdr3_aa: CASSPPVPTVFYGYTF
cdr3_nt: TGTGCCAGCAGCCCACCGGTACCTACGGTGTTCTATGGCTACACCTTC

v_call: TRBV18
d_call: NA
clone_size: many
j_call: TRBJ1-6
cdr3_aa: CASSPRQDYNSPLHF
cdr3_nt: TGTGCCAGCTCACCGAGACAGGACTATAATTCACCCCTCCACTTT

v_call: TRBV7-9
d_call: TRBD2
clone_size: few
j_call: TRBJ2-7
cdr3_aa: CASSQLMSGRYEQYF
cdr3_nt: TGTGCCAGCAGCCAGTTGATGAGCGGGAGATACGAGCAGTACTTC

v_call: TRBV29-1
d_call: TRBD1
clone_size: many
j_call: TRBJ1-2
cdr3_aa: CSAKQGAYGYTF
cdr3_nt: TGCAGCGCCAAACAGGGGGCCTATGGCTACACCTTC